This note documents a single T cell receptor (beta chain) sequence. Its target is not known. The data belong to a study of T cells in Graves' hyperthyroidism and ophthalmopathy. Study-level results: Ophthalmopathy was identified by the model a median around 6.3 months ahead of onset. Most thyroid clonotypes expanded above 0.001 were also detected in blood.

The CDR3 sequence is 13 residues long. CDR1 and CDR2 from the germline V gene are DFQATT and SNEGSKA (reference sequence). The V and J ends lost 5 bases and 3 bases, in that order; junction bases with no gene match: 3. Amplification of TCR beta CDR3 regions used RNA as the template. With the HTBI primer set, the TCR CDR3 went through a first round of RT-PCR. MiXCR, run by TCRdb on the multiplex PCR reads, gives a single entry per CDR3 protein. This sample carries approximately 510,000 distinct CDR3 sequences, 40% to 50% of them seen once, and the ten largest clones take about two fifths. The rearrangement joins TRBV20-1 to TRBJ2-3; 9 bases match TRBD2. This TCR was sampled from an adult woman with Graves' disease, either hyperthyroidism or ophthalmopathy (not recorded which). The sequenced sample consisted of peripheral blood or thyroid tissue (not recorded which). The DNA of the CDR3 is TGCAGTGCTGCGGGAGGGCAGACAGATACGCAGTATTTT. Protein sequence: CSAAGGQTDTQYF.